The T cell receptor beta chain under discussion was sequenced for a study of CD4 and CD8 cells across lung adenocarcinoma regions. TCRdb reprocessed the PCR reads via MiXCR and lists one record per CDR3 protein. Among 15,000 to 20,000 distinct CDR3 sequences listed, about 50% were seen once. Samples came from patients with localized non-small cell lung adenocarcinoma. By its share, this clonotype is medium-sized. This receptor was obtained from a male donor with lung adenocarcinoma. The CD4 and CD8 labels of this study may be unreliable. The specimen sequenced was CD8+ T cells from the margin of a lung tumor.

CDR3 nucleotides: TGTGCCAGCAGTTACTCTAGACGAGAGACCCAGTACTTC. This translates into CASSYSRRETQYF. The chain is built from TRBV6-5 and TRBJ2-5, with D unresolved. The ends were cut back, 0 bases at V and 4 bases at J, with 6 bases in the middle. The CDR3 has 13 amino acids. The germline CDR1 and CDR2 sequences are MNHEY and SVGAGI.